These 19 T cell receptor beta chains share one sample of origin, sequenced in a study of shared clonotypes between healthy human individuals (dated by TCRdb to 2020 to 2021). The library was made by the immunoSEQ multiplex PCR assay. The source is immuneACCESS, and TCRdb retained only in-frame sequences with V and J called. Part of the clones is not carried over; for the studies checked, unresolved V genes explain less than half of this, and the remainder is unexplained. Counted in this sample were over 2,000,000 clones; just under 95% of them appeared once. 1.5% to 2% of the sample lies in the top ten. CD8 naive samples were CD45RO-negative cells positively selected for CCR7, giving a CD45RA+CCR7+ population that excluded TemRA cells. The sequencing input was naive CD8+ T cells from PBMCs. The cell subset or site label for this specimen denotes: CD45RA+CCR7+. These receptors came from a man in his late teens or twenties in good health. Some clones in this sample may be carry-over from other donors' samples.

The V gene is TRBV28, the J gene TRBJ1-2; D possibly corresponds to TRBD1 (5 bases). Germline values: CDR1 MDHEN, CDR2 SYDVKM. The V end lost 3 bases, the J end lost 6 bases, and 14 bases lay between the germline ends. This CDR3 is built from 14 residues. As DNA, the CDR3 is TGTGCCAGCAGTTTTGCAAGGGGAGGGGATGGCTACACCTTC. Its translation is CASSFARGGDGYTF.

This clone was detected once. The same CDR3 also results from other DNA sequences found in this sample. The chain couples TRBV7-9 to TRBJ2-3, with 11 bases lining up with TRBD2. The CDR3 has 16 amino acids. Looked up from germline, CDR1 is SEHNR and CDR2 is FQNEAQ (reference sequence). With 1 base clipped from V and 0 bases from J, the junction kept 0 bases outside the gene matches. The chain's CDR3 is CASSLGTSGSTDTQYF. CDR3 nucleotide sequence: TGTGCCAGCAGCTTAGGGACTAGCGGGAGCACAGATACGCAGTATTTT.

As for this clone: This same CDR3 is encoded by further DNA sequences in the sample. The chain links TRBV30 to TRBJ1-6, with D unresolved. CDR1 GTSNPN and CDR2 SVGIG come from the germline V gene (reference sequence). The CDR3 covers 12 residues. Trimming shortened V by 0 bases and J by 10 bases, and 7 bases separated the two germline ends. The CDR3 reads CAWSVLRSPLHF. In DNA form, the CDR3 reads TGTGCCTGGAGTGTACTGCGGTCACCCCTCCACTTT. The entire variable domain, with the rest obtained from reference TRBV30 and TRBJ1-6, is as follows: SQTIHQWPATLVQPVGSPLSLECTVEGTSNPNLYWYRQAAGRGLQLLFYSVGIGQISSEVPQNLSASRPQDRQFILSSKKLLLSDSGFYLCAWSVLRSPLHFGNGTRLTVT.

The CDR3 DNA follows: TGTGCCAGCAGCCAGGCCAATGAGCAGTTCTTC. This encodes CASSQANEQFF. J is TRBJ2-1 and V is TRBV9; D remains unclear. The germline V gene has CDR1 SGDLS and CDR2 YYNGEE. The CDR3 is made up of 11 amino acids. V dropped 4 bases and J dropped 6 bases, with 5 bases sitting between them.

In its sample, this clone was seen once. The rearrangement links TRBV28 to TRBJ1-5; unclear D gene. Looked up from germline, CDR1 is MDHEN and CDR2 is SYDVKM. The V and J ends lost 7 bases and 15 bases respectively, with 16 bases between them. This CDR3 contains 11 residues. The CDR3 nucleotides read TGTGCCAGCACCGCTTGGGAGGGTTGGCATTTT. Protein: CASTAWEGWHF.

The genes are TRBV15 and TRBJ1-2; TRBD1 matches at 7 bases. Germline V gene lookup returns CDR1 LNHNV and CDR2 YYDKDF (reference sequence). After removal of 3 bases from V and 3 bases from J, the junction contained 7 bases not matched to a gene. The CDR3 sequence is 15 residues long. CDR3 residues: CATSRRIDRDYGYTF. DNA for the CDR3: TGTGCCACCAGCAGGAGAATCGACAGGGACTATGGCTACACCTTC.

The sample holds a few counts of this clone. The chain recombines TRBV18 with TRBJ1-1; 9 nucleotides line up with TRBD1. The CDR3 is made up of 14 amino acids. Germline values: CDR1 KGHSH, CDR2 LQKENI. Trimming took 2 bases from V and 10 from J; bases not matched to a gene: 8. CDR3 protein: CASSPSAGTGTAFF. CDR3 bases: TGTGCCAGCTCACCAAGCGCCGGGACAGGGACAGCTTTCTTT.

The chain joins TRBV7-8 to TRBJ1-5; D is possibly TRBD1 (6 bases). The ends were cut back, 1 base at V and 3 bases at J, with 10 bases in the middle. Germline CDR1 SGHVS, CDR2 FQNEAQ. This CDR3 spans 15 amino acids. The CDR3 reads CASSLDRAYNQPQHF. Written as DNA, the CDR3 is TGTGCCAGCAGCTTAGACAGGGCATACAATCAGCCCCAGCATTTT.

The rearrangement links TRBV16 to TRBJ1-1; D gene unclear. Germline V gene lookup returns CDR1 KGHSY and CDR2 FQNENV. V gave up 4 bases and J gave up 6 bases, with 6 bases separating them. The CDR3 spans 11 residues. The CDR3 DNA reads as TGTGCCAGCAGCCCCGACGCTGAAGCTTTCTTT. Translating gives CASSPDAEAFF.

The rearrangement links TRBV5-1 to TRBJ2-7, with D perhaps assigned TRBD1 or TRBD2 (6 bases each). Trimming left V 4 bases short and J 4 bases short, with 12 bases between. Germline CDR1 is SGHRS and CDR2 is YFSETQ. The CDR3 has 13 residues. The CDR3 nucleotides are TGCGCCAGCAGCCGGGGGCTGGGGTACGAGCAGTACTTC. Protein sequence: CASSRGLGYEQYF.

The V gene is TRBV5-1, the J gene TRBJ2-1, with 9 bases aligning to TRBD2. The J segment lost 6 bases and the V segment lost 0 bases, leaving 7 bases of the junction unmatched. The CDR3 spans 16 residues. In germline, CDR1 is SGHRS, CDR2 YFSETQ. This CDR3 is CASSLARREGPNEQFF. CDR3 sequence (DNA): TGCGCCAGCAGCTTGGCCAGGCGGGAGGGCCCCAATGAGCAGTTCTTC.

This chain connects TRBV2 to TRBJ2-6, with a weak D call TRBD1 (6 bases). Trimming removed 8 bases from V and 2 bases from J, with 16 bases in between. This CDR3 has 16 amino acids. The germline V gene encodes CDR1 SNHLY and CDR2 FYNNEI. The chain's CDR3 is CASRDTRTPGANVLTF. The CDR3, as DNA: TGTGCCAGCCGGGACACGAGAACCCCTGGGGCCAACGTCCTGACTTTC.

The chain has TRBV30 and TRBJ2-7; D possibly matches TRBD1 or TRBD2 (5 bases each). In germline, CDR1 is GTSNPN, CDR2 SVGIG (reference sequence). This CDR3 region has 13 residues. Deletions cut 4 bases from V and 4 bases from J, with 14 bases between. The CDR3 loop is CAWTGTPIYEQYF. CDR3 nucleotide sequence: TGTGCCTGGACCGGGACCCCGATTTACGAGCAGTACTTC. The full variable domain, in which reference TRBV30 and TRBJ2-7 provide the parts outside the CDR3, is SQTIHQWPATLVQPVGSPLSLECTVEGTSNPNLYWYRQAAGRGLQLLFYSVGIGQISSEVPQNLSASRPQDRQFILSSKKLLLSDSGFYLCAWTGTPIYEQYFGPGTRLTVT.

The chain joins TRBV15 to TRBJ2-7, with 10 positions matching TRBD2. With 4 bases clipped from V and 4 bases from J, the junction kept 4 bases outside the gene matches. This CDR3 has 14 residues. Germline lookup yields CDR1 LNHNV and CDR2 YYDKDF (reference sequence). The CDR3 bases are TGTGCCACCAGCACAACTAGCGGGATGTACGAGCAGTACTTC. Encoded protein: CATSTTSGMYEQYF.

This chain links TRBV5-1 with TRBJ2-3, with 7 bases matching TRBD1. Trimming took 3 bases from V and 4 from J; bases not matched to a gene: 14. Germline CDR1 and CDR2: SGHRS and YFSETQ. There are 17 residues in the CDR3. This CDR3 is CASSWGIRQGGADTQYF. For the CDR3, the DNA is TGCGCCAGCAGCTGGGGAATACGACAGGGTGGGGCAGATACGCAGTATTTT.

About this clone: Other DNA sequences in this sample translate to the same CDR3. The chain uses TRBV27 and TRBJ2-7; 8 nucleotides align to TRBD1. The CDR3 totals 14 residues. J was trimmed by 0 bases and V by 5 bases; bases with no gene match: 3. The germline CDR1 and CDR2 sequences are MNHEY and SMNVEV (reference sequence). For the CDR3, the DNA is TGTGCCAGCAGTGACAGGGGAAGCTCCTACGAGCAGTACTTC. Translating gives CASSDRGSSYEQYF.

The V gene is TRBV5-1, the J gene TRBJ1-4; no clear D gene. The CDR3 spans 17 residues. The V gene lost 1 base and the J gene lost 4 bases, with 17 bases spanning the gap. Germline loops: CDR1 SGHRS, CDR2 YFSETQ. The CDR3 sequence: CASSLINQRGLNEKLFF. The CDR3 bases are TGCGCCAGCAGCTTGATTAATCAACGAGGACTTAATGAAAAACTGTTTTTT.

This clone was seen a single time. The rearrangement links TRBV27 to TRBJ2-1, with D possibly matching TRBD1 (6 bases). Germline-derived CDR1 and CDR2 are MNHEY and SMNVEV (reference sequence). The CDR3 length is 15 residues. Trimming cost V 7 bases and J 3 bases, with 16 bases left between them. CDR3 residues: CASKPQGAYYNEQFF. The DNA of the CDR3 is TGTGCCAGCAAACCACAGGGAGCCTACTACAATGAGCAGTTCTTC.

The sample holds a few counts of this clone. This chain uses TRBV30 with TRBJ1-2; no clear D gene. CDR1 is GTSNPN, CDR2 SVGIG, per germline (reference sequence). V lost 4 bases, J lost 3 bases, and 9 bases lay in between. The CDR3 consists of 12 residues. CDR3 protein: CAWMRTDYGYTF. The CDR3, as DNA: TGTGCCTGGATGAGGACGGACTATGGCTACACCTTC.